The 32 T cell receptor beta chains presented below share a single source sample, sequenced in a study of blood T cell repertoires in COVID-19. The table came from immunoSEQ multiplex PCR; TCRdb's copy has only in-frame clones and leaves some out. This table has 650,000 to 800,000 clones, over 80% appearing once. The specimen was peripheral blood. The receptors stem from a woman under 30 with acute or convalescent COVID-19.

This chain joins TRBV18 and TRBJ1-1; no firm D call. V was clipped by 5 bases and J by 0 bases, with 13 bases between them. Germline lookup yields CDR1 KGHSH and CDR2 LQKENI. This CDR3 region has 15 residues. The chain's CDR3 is CASSAAIALNTEAFF. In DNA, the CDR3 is TGTGCCAGCTCAGCAGCCATAGCCTTGAACACTGAAGCTTTCTTT.

The CDR3 sequence: CASSLGQGSGDTQYF. The CDR3 nucleotides read TGCGCCAGCAGCTTGGGACAGGGTTCGGGAGATACGCAGTATTTT. The chain has TRBV5-1 and TRBJ2-3, with TRBD1 matching 7 bases. The ends lost 0 bases at V and 5 bases at J; junction bases unmatched: 6. This CDR3 has 15 amino acids. Germline V CDR1 and CDR2: SGHRS, YFSETQ.

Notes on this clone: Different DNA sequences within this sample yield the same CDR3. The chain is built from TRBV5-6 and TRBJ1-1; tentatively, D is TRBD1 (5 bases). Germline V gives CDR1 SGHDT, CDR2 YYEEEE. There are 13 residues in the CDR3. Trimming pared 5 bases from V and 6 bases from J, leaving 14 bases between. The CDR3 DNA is TGTGCCAGCAGTACCTCGGGGGTAGCTGAAGCTTTCTTT. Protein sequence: CASSTSGVAEAFF.

The CDR3 sequence: CASRGTGGNTGELFF. The CDR3 region has the DNA TGTGCCAGCAGGGGGACAGGGGGAAACACCGGGGAGCTGTTTTTT. V usage is TRBV2 and J usage is TRBJ2-2; 11 bases are shared with TRBD1. J lost 2 bases, V lost 6 bases, and 2 bases had no gene match. This CDR3 spans 15 amino acids. The germline gives CDR1 SNHLY, CDR2 FYNNEI.

CDR3: CSAWTGTYEQYF. As DNA, the CDR3 is TGCAGCGCTTGGACAGGAACCTACGAGCAGTACTTC. The chain has TRBV29-1 and TRBJ2-7, with TRBD1 matching 7 bases. The CDR3 is 12 amino acids. The germline V gene has CDR1 SQVTM and CDR2 ANQGSEA. The ends lost 7 bases at V and 2 bases at J; junction bases unmatched: 5.

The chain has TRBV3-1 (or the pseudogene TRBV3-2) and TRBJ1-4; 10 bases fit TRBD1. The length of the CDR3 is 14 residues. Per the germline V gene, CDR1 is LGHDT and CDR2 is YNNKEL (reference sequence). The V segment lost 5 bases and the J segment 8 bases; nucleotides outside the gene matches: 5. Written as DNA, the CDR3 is TGTGCCAGCAGCGGGACAGGGGTAGGGGAAAAACTGTTTTTT. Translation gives CASSGTGVGEKLFF.

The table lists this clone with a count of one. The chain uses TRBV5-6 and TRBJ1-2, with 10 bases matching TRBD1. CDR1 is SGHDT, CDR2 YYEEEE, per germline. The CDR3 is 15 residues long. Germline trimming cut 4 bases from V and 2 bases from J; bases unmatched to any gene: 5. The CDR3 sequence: CASSAGQGTNYGYTF. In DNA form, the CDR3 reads TGTGCCAGCAGCGCGGGACAGGGGACAAACTATGGCTACACCTTC.

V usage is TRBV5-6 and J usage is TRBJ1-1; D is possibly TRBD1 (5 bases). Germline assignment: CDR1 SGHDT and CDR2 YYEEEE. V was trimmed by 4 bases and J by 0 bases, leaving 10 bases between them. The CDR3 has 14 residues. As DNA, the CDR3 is TGTGCCAGCAGCCCCATACAGGTGAACACTGAAGCTTTCTTT. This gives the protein CASSPIQVNTEAFF. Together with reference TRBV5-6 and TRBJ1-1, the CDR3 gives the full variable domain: DAGVTQSPTHLIKTRGQQVTLRCSPKSGHDTVSWYQQALGQGPQFIFQYYEEEERQRGNFPDRFSGHQFPNYSSELNVNALLLGDSALYLCASSPIQVNTEAFFGQGTRLTVV.

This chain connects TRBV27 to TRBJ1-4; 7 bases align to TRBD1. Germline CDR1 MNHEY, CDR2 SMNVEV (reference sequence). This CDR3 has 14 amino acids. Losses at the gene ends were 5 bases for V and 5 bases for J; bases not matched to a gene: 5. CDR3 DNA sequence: TGTGCCAGCAGTACGACAGGGTCAAATGAAAAACTGTTTTTT. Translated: CASSTTGSNEKLFF.

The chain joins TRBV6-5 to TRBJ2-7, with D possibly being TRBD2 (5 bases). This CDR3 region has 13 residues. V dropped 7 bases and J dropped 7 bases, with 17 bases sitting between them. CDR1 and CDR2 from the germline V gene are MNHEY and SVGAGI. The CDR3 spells CASISRVAREQYF. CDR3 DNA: TGTGCCAGCATCTCGAGGGTAGCGAGAGAGCAGTACTTC.

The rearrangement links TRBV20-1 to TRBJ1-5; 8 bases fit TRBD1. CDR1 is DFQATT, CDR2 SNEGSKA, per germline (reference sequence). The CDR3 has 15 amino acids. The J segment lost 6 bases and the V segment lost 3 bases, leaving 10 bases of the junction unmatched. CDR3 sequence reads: CSASLSQGAFQPQHF. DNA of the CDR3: TGCAGTGCTAGTTTAAGTCAGGGGGCCTTTCAGCCCCAGCATTTT.

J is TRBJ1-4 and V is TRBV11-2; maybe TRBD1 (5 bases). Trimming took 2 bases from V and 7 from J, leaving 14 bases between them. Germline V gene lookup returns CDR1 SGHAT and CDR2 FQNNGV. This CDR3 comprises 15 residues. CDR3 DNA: TGTGCCAGCAGCTTACAGCAGGGATGGGGTGAAAAACTGTTTTTT. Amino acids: CASSLQQGWGEKLFF.

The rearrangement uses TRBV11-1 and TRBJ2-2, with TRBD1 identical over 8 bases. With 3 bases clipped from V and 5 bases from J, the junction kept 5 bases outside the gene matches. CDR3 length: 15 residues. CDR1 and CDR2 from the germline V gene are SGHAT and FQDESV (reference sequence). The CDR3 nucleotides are TGTGCCAGCAGCTTTAGAGACAGGGGAACCGGGGAGCTGTTTTTT. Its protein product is CASSFRDRGTGELFF.

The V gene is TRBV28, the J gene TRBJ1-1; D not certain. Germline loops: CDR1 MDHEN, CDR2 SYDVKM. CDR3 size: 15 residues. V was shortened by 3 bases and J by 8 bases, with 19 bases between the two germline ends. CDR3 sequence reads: CASSFPLAGRPEAFF. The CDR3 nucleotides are TGTGCCAGCAGTTTCCCTTTGGCGGGCAGACCCGAAGCTTTCTTT.

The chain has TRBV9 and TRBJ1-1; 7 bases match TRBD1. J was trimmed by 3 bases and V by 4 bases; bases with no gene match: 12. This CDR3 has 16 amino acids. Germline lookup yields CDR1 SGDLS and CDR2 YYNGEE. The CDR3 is CASSPGTAWGHTEAFF. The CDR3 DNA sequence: TGTGCCAGCAGCCCTGGGACAGCATGGGGGCACACTGAAGCTTTCTTT.

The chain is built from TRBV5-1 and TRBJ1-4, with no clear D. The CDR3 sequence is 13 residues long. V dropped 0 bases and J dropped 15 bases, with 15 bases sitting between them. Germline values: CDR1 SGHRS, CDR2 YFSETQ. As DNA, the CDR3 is TGCGCCAGCAGCTTGGTGAGCGAAGGGAGTGTGTTTTTT. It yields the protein CASSLVSEGSVFF.

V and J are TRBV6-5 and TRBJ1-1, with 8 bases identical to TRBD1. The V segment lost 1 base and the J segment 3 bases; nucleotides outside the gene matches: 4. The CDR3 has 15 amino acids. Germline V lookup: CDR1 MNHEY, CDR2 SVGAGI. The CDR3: CASSYLPTGDTEAFF. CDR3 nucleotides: TGTGCCAGCAGTTACTTACCGACAGGGGACACTGAAGCTTTCTTT.

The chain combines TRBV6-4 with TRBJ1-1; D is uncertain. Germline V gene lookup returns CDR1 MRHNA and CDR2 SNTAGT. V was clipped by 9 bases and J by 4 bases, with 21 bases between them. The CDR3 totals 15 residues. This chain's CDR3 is CASPDSRSRGTEAFF. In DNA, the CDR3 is TGTGCCAGTCCCGACTCCCGGTCTCGGGGCACTGAAGCTTTCTTT.

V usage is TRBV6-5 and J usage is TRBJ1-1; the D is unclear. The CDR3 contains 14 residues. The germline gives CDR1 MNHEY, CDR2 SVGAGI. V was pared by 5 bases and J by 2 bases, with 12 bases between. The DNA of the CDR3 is TGTGCCAGCAGTCCCACCCGAGGAAACACTGAAGCTTTCTTT. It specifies CASSPTRGNTEAFF.

CDR3 amino acids: CASSSPPDRSQETQYF. In DNA form, the CDR3 reads TGTGCCAGCAGCTCCCCTCCGGACAGAAGCCAAGAGACCCAGTACTTC. This chain connects TRBV11-2 to TRBJ2-5; maybe TRBD1 (6 bases). CDR3 size: 16 residues. Trimming cost V 4 bases and J 1 base, with 16 bases left between them. The germline V gene has CDR1 SGHAT and CDR2 FQNNGV.

In DNA form, the CDR3 reads TGCGCCAGCAGCCCTCAAGGGGGGGGTGAAAAACTGTTTTTT. Translated, it gives CASSPQGGGEKLFF. The V call is TRBV5-1, the J call TRBJ1-4; a weak D match, TRBD1 (6 bases). From germline, CDR1 is SGHRS and CDR2 YFSETQ. Trimming removed 4 bases at V and 7 bases at J, with 14 bases between. The CDR3 runs to 14 residues.

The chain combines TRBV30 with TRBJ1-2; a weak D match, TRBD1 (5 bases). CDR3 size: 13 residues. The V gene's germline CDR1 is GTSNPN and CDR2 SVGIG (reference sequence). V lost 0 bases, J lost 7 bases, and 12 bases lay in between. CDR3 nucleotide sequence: TGTGCCTGGAGTGTATTAGGGGCCTCTGGCTACACCTTC. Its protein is CAWSVLGASGYTF.

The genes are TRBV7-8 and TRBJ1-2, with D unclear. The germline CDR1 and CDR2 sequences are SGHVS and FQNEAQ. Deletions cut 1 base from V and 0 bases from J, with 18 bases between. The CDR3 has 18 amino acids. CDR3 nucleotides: TGTGCCAGCAGCTTAGGAATAGCGCCCCTCATTACTAACTATGGCTACACCTTC. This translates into CASSLGIAPLITNYGYTF.

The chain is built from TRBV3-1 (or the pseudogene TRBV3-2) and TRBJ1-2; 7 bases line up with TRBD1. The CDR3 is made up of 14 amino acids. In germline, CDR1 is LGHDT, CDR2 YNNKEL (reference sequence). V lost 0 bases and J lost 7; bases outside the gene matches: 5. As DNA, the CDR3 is TGTGCCAGCAGCCAAGAGGACAGGTTTGGTGGCTACACCTTC. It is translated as CASSQEDRFGGYTF.

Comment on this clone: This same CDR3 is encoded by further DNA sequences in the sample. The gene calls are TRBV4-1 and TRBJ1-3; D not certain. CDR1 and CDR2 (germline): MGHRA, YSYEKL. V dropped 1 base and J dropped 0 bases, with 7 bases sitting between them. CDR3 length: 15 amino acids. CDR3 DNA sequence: TGCGCCAGCAGCCAAGTGCTCAGCTCTGGAAACACCATATATTTT. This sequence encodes CASSQVLSSGNTIYF.

The DNA of the CDR3 is TGTGCCAGCAGCTTGGAGGCGACTTTAGAGCAGTACTTC. It translates to CASSLEATLEQYF. The rearrangement links TRBV5-6 to TRBJ2-7, with D unresolved. Germline loops: CDR1 SGHDT, CDR2 YYEEEE. This CDR3 region has 13 residues. Trimming stripped 0 bases from V and 7 bases from J, with 11 bases between.

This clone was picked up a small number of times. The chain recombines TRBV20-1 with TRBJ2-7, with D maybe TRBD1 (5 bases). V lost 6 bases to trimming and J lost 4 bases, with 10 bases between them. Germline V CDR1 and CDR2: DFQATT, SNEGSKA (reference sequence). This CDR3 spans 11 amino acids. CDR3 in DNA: TGCAGTGCCCTCTCAGGGTACGAGCAGTACTTC. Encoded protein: CSALSGYEQYF.

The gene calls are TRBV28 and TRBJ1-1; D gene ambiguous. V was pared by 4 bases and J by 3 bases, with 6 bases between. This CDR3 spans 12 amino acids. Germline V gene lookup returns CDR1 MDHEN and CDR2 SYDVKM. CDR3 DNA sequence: TGTGCCAGCAGTTCCCTTCACACTGAAGCTTTCTTT. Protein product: CASSSLHTEAFF.

The CDR3 loop reads CASSIAGATVRVVAGELFF. The CDR3 DNA reads as TGTGCCAGTAGTATCGCAGGGGCCACCGTAAGAGTAGTGGCCGGGGAGCTGTTTTTT. This chain links TRBV19 with TRBJ2-2; D might be TRBD1 (6 bases). The CDR3 has 19 residues. Trimming removed 3 bases from V and 6 bases from J, with 26 bases in between. Germline V lookup: CDR1 LNHDA, CDR2 SQIVND (reference sequence).

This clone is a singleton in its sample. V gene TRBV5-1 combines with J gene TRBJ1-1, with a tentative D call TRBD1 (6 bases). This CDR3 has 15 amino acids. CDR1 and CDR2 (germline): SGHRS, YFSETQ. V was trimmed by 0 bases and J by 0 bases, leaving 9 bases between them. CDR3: CASSLAGEMNTEAFF. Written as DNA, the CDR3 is TGCGCCAGCAGCTTGGCAGGGGAAATGAACACTGAAGCTTTCTTT.

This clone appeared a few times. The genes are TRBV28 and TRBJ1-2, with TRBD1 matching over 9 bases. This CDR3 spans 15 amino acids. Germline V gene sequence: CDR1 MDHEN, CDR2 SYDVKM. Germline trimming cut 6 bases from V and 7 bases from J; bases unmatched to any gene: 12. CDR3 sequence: CASRSPVQGAGGYTF. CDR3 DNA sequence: TGTGCCAGCAGGTCTCCGGTACAGGGGGCTGGTGGCTACACCTTC.

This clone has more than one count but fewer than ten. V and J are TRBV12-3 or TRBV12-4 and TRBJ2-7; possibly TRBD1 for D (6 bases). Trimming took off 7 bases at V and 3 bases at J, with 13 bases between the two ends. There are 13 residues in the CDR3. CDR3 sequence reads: CASNSGTYYEQYF. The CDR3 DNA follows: TGTGCCAGCAACTCCGGGACATACTACGAGCAGTACTTC.